This TCR beta chain was profiled in a study of blood T cell repertoires in COVID-19. Overall study context: Sites in the United States, Italy and Spain provided acute and convalescent COVID-19 samples.

The CDR3 has 14 residues. Germline V gene data show CDR1 as SGHTA and CDR2 as FQGNSA. V was pared by 6 bases and J by 6 bases, with 10 bases of the junction left unmatched. Source study methods: By means of reference gene primer amplification, nucleated cell counts were estimated. Profiling relied on immunoSEQ multiplex PCR, and the TCRdb table lists in-frame clones only, not all of them. V, J and clone size are taken as reported in that table, and D and trimming were inferred from the DNA itself. The sample yields around 70,000 clones, approximately 86% seen once. The clonotype originates from a man between 50 and 59 years old with acute or convalescent COVID-19. The chain combines TRBV7-2 with TRBJ1-1, with TRBD1 identical over 7 bases. Material: peripheral blood. The CDR3 sequence is CASSPRGEDSEAFF. The CDR3 DNA is TGTGCCAGCAGTCCCAGGGGGGAAGACTCTGAAGCTTTCTTT.